This T cell receptor beta chain is from a study of blood T cell repertoires in COVID-19. The CDR3 covers 14 residues. V was shortened by 0 bases and J by 5 bases, with 10 bases between the two germline ends. The germline gives CDR1 SGHTA, CDR2 FQGNSA. Generated by immunoSEQ multiplex PCR, the TCRdb table keeps only in-frame clones and is missing some. The sample has around 100,000 clones; 78% are singletons. The source of this sequence is a man aged 55 to 70 with active or convalescent COVID-19. Sequencing input: peripheral blood. The genes are TRBV7-2 and TRBJ1-1; D might be TRBD1 (5 bases). CDR3 loop: CASSLAQGGTEAFF. CDR3 nucleotide sequence: TGTGCCAGCAGCTTAGCGCAGGGAGGGACTGAAGCTTTCTTT.